The source of this T cell receptor beta chain is a study of blood T cell repertoires in COVID-19. Across the whole study: COVID-19 samples collected from the United States, Italy and Spain covered acute and convalescent phases. Nucleic acid was either cDNA or gDNA, and it came from T cells, B-cell-depleted T cells, or PBMCs.

V shed 0 bases, J shed 3 bases, and the junction held 9 bases outside the gene matches. The germline gives CDR1 SGHRS, CDR2 YFSETQ. The CDR3 is made up of 16 amino acids. TCRdb keeps only in-frame clones here, not all; method: immunoSEQ multiplex PCR. Among 450,000 or so clones, 89% were seen once, and the ten largest hold about 1%. Recruited during active infection, patients (from Seattle) were subsequently followed longitudinally. The origin of this receptor is a man younger than 30 with COVID-19, enrolled during active disease. Sequencing was done on a sample of peripheral blood. V and J are TRBV5-1 and TRBJ2-7, with 7 nucleotides matching TRBD1. The CDR3 spells CASSLATGARSYEQYF. CDR3 in DNA: TGCGCCAGCAGCTTGGCCACAGGGGCGAGGAGCTACGAGCAGTACTTC.